The T cell receptor beta chain under discussion was sequenced for a study of shared clonotypes between healthy human individuals. Study-level information: The study enrolled two women and three men aged 18 to 49.

TCRdb's copy holds only in-frame clones and misses some; the assay was immunoSEQ multiplex PCR. This table holds approximately 1.4 million clones, around 98% found once. Study-wide results and caveats: Shared clonotypes: about 5.3% naive CD4, around 3.5% naive CD8, about 2.2% memory CD4, under 0.5% memory CD8. Large depth notwithstanding, sorted-subset sequencing proved incomplete by rarefaction.

In regard to this clone: Its antigen is currently unknown.

This TCR was recovered from a man aged 25-45 years in good health. The sample consisted of naive CD4+ T cells sorted from blood. The subset is: CD45RA+ positively selected.

The CDR3 bases are TGTGCCAGCAGTTTAGGCGCCAACAGATATGGCTACACCTTC. Translated: CASSLGANRYGYTF. The chain joins TRBV28 to TRBJ1-2; D unresolved. Germline CDR1 and CDR2: MDHEN and SYDVKM. This CDR3 region has 14 residues. Trimming removed 2 bases from V and 5 bases from J, with 12 bases in between.